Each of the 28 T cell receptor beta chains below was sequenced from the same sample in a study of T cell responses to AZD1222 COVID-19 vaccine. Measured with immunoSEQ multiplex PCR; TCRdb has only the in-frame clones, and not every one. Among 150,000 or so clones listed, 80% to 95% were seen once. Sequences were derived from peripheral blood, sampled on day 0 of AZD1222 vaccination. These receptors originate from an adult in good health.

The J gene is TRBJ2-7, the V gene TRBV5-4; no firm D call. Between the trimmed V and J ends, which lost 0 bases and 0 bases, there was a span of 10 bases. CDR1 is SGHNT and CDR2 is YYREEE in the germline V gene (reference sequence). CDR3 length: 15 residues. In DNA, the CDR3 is TGTGCCAGCAGCTTGGATGGCAGGAGCTCCTACGAGCAGTACTTC. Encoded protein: CASSLDGRSSYEQYF.

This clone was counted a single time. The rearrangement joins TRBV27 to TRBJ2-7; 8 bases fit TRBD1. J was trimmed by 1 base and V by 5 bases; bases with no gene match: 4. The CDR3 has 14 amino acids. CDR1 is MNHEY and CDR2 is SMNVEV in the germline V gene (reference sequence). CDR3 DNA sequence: TGTGCCAGCAGTCAGGACAGGGAGTCCTACGAGCAGTACTTC. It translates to CASSQDRESYEQYF.

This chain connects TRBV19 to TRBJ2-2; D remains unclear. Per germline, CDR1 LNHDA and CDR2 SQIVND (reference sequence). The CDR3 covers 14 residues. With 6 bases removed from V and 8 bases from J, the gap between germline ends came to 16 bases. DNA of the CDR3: TGTGCCAGTAGCCGGCTACCGGGTACGGGGGAGCTGTTTTTT. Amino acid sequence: CASSRLPGTGELFF.

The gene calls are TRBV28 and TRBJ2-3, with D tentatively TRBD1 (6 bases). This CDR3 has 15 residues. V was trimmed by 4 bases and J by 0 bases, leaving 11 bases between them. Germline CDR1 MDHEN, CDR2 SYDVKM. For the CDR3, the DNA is TGTGCCAGCAGTTCCCGGACAGCCAGCACAGATACGCAGTATTTT. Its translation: CASSSRTASTDTQYF.

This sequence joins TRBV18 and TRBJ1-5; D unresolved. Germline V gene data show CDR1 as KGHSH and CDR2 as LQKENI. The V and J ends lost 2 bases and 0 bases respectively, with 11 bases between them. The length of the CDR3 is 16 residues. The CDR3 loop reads CASSPGGPYSNQPQHF. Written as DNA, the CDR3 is TGTGCCAGCTCACCAGGAGGTCCCTATAGCAATCAGCCCCAGCATTTT.

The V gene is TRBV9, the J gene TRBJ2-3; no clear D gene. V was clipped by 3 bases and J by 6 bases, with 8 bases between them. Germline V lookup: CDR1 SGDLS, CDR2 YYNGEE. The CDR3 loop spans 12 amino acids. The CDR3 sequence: CASSERWDTQYF. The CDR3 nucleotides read TGTGCCAGCAGCGAAAGGTGGGATACGCAGTATTTT.

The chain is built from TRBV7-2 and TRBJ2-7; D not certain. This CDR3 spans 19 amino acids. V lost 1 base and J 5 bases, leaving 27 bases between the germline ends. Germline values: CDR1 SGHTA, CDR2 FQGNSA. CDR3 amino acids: CASSLVGFVGWDPGDEQYF. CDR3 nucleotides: TGTGCCAGCAGCTTAGTAGGTTTCGTTGGTTGGGATCCCGGTGACGAGCAGTACTTC.

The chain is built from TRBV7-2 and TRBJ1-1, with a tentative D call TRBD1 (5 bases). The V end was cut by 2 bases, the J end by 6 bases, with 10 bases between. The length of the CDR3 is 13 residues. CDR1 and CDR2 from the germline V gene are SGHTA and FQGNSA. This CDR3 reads CASSLRGEAEAFF. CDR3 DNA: TGTGCCAGCAGCTTACGAGGGGAAGCTGAAGCTTTCTTT.

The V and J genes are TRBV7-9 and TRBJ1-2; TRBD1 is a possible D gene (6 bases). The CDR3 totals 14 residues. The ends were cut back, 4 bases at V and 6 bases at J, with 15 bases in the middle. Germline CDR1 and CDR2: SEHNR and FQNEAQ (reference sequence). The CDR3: CASSYPGQGDGYTF. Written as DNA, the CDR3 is TGTGCCAGCAGCTACCCGGGACAAGGGGATGGCTACACCTTC. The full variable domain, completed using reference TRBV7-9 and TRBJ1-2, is DTGVSQNPRHKITKRGQNVTFRCDPISEHNRLYWYRQTLGQGPEFLTYFQNEAQLEKSRLLSDRFSAERPKGSFSTLEIQRTEQGDSAMYLCASSYPGQGDGYTFGSGTRLTVV.

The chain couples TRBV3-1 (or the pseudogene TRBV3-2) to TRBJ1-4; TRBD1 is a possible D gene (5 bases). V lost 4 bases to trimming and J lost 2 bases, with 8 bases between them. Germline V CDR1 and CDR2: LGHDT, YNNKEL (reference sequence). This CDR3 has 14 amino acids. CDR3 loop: CASSPGVTNEKLFF. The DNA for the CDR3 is TGTGCCAGCAGCCCGGGGGTGACTAATGAAAAACTGTTTTTT.

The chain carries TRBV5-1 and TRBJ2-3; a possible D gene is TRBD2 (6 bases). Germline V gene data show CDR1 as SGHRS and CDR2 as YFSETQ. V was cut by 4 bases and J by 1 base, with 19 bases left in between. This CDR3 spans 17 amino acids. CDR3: CASSPGVTGYGTDTQYF. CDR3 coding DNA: TGCGCCAGCAGCCCGGGGGTTACAGGTTATGGCACAGATACGCAGTATTTT.

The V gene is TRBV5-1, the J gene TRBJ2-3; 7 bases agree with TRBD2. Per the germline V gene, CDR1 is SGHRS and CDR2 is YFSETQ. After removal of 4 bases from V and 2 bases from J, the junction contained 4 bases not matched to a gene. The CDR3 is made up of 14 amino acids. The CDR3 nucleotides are TGCGCCAGCAGCCCGGGGGGTTACACAGATACGCAGTATTTT. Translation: CASSPGGYTDTQYF.

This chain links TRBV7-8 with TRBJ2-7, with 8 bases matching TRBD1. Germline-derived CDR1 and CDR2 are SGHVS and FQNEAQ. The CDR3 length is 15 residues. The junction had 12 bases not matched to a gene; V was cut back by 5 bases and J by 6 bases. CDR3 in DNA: TGTGCCAGCAGCCAATTCCGGGACAGGTCCACCGAGCAGTACTTC. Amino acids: CASSQFRDRSTEQYF.

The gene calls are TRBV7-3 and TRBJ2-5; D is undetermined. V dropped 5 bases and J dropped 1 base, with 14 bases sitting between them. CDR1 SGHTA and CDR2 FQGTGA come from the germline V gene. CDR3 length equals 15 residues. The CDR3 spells CASSLRSRPQETQYF. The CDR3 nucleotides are TGTGCCAGCAGCCTCCGATCTAGGCCCCAAGAGACCCAGTACTTC.

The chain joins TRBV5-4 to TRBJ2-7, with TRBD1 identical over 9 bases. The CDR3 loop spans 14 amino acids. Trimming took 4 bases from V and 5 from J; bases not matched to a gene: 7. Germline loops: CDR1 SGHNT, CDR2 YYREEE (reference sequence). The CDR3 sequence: CASSPGTGSDEQYF. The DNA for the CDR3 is TGTGCCAGCAGCCCGGGGACAGGGAGCGACGAGCAGTACTTC.

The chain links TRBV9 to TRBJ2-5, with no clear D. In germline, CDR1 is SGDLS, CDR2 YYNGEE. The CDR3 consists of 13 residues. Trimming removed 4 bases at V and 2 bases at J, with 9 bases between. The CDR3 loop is CASSQTVQETQYF. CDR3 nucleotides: TGTGCCAGCAGCCAAACAGTACAAGAGACCCAGTACTTC.

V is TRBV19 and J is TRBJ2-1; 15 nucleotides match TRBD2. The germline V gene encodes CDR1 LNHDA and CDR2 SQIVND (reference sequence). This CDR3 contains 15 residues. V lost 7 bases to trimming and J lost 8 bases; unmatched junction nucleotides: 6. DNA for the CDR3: TGTGCCAGTATATGGACTAGCGGGGGGGCCTATGAGCAGTTCTTC. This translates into CASIWTSGGAYEQFF.

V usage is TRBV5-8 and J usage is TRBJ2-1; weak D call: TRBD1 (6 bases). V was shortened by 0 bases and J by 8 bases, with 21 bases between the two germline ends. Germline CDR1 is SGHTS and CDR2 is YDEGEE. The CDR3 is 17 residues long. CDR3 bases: TGTGCCAGCAGCTTGGCCAAACAGGGTTCTTCTGGCGATGAGCAGTTCTTC. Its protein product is CASSLAKQGSSGDEQFF.

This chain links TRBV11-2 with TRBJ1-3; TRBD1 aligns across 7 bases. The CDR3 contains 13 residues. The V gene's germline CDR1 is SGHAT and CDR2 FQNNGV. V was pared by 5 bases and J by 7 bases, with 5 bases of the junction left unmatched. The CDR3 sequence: CASSPGQTNTIYF. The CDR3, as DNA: TGTGCCAGCAGCCCGGGACAGACCAACACCATATATTTT.

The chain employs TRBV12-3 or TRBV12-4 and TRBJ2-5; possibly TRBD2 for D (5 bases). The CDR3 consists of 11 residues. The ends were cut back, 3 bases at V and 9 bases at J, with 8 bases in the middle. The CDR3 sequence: CASSFRGAQYF. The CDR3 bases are TGTGCCAGCAGTTTCCGGGGAGCCCAGTACTTC.

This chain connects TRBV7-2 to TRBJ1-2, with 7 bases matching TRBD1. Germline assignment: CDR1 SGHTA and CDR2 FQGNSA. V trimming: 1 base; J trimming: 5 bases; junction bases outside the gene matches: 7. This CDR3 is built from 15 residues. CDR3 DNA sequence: TGTGCCAGCAGCTTAGTCCGGACAGGATTTTATGGCTACACCTTC. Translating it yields CASSLVRTGFYGYTF. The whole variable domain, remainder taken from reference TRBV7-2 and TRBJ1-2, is GAGVSQSPSNKVTEKGKDVELRCDPISGHTALYWYRQSLGQGLEFLIYFQGNSAPDKSGLPSDRFSAERTGGSVSTLTIQRTQQEDSAVYLCASSLVRTGFYGYTFGSGTRLTVV.

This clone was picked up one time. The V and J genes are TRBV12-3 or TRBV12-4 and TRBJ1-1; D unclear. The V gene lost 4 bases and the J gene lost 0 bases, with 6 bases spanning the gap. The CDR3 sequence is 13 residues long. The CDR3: CASSSVMNTEAFF. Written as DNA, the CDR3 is TGTGCCAGCAGTTCCGTCATGAACACTGAAGCTTTCTTT.

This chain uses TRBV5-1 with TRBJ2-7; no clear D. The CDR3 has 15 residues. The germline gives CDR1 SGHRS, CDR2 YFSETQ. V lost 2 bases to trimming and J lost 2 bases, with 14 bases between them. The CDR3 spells CASSFPDRFPYEQYF. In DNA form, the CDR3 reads TGCGCCAGCAGCTTCCCGGACCGCTTCCCCTACGAGCAGTACTTC.

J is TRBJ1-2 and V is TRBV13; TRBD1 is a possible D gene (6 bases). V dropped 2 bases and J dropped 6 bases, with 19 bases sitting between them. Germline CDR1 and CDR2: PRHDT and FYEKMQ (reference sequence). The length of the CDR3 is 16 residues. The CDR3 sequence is CASSLRRGAGGHGYTF. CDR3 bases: TGTGCCAGCAGCTTACGGAGAGGCGCGGGGGGCCATGGCTACACCTTC. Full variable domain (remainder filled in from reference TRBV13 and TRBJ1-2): AAGVIQSPRHLIKEKRETATLKCYPIPRHDTVYWYQQGPGQDPQFLISFYEKMQSDKGSIPDRFSAQQFSDYHSELNMSSLELGDSALYFCASSLRRGAGGHGYTFGSGTRLTVV.

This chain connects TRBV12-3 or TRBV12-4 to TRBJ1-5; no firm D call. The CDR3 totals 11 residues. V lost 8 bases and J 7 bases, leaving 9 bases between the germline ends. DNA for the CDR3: TGTGCCAGCCATGGTTGCCAGCCCCAGCATTTT. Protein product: CASHGCQPQHF.

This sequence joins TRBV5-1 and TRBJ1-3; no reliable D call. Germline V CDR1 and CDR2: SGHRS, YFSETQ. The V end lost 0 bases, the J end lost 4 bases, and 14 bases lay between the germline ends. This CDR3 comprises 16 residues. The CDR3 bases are TGCGCCAGCAGCTTGGCGGACGGAACTGGCGGAAACACCATATATTTT. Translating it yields CASSLADGTGGNTIYF.

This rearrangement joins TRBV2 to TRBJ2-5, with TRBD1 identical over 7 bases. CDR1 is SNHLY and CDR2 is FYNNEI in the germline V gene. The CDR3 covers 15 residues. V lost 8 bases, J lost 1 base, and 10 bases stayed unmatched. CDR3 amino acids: CASCEAGTAQETQYF. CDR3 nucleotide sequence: TGTGCCAGCTGCGAAGCCGGGACAGCCCAAGAGACCCAGTACTTC.

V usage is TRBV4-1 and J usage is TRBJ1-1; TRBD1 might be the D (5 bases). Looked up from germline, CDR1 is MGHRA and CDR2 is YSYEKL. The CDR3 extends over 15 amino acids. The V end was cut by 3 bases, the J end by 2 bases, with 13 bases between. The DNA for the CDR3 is TGCGCCAGCAGCCAGGGGGACGCGGTAAACACTGAAGCTTTCTTT. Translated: CASSQGDAVNTEAFF.